A single sample is the source of the 22 T cell receptor beta chains below, sequenced in a study of CD8 T cells in Susac syndrome. cDNA came from roughly 0.53 to 1 ug RNA primed by random hexamers. TCRdb re-called the immunoSEQ multiplex PCR reads with MiXCR, one entry per CDR3 protein. Of tens of thousands of distinct CDR3 sequences listed, roughly 93% were seen once; the top ten hold about 0.14%. The sequenced sample was CD4+ T cells from PBMCs. The source is a human donor with Susac syndrome.

This chain joins TRBV2 and TRBJ1-5; D gene unclear. The germline gives CDR1 SNHLY, CDR2 FYNNEI. The CDR3 contains 13 residues. Trimming cost V 5 bases and J 6 bases, with 11 bases left between them. The CDR3 DNA reads TGTGCCAGCAGTTTCCTGAAGTCTCAGCCCCAGCATTTT. It yields the protein CASSFLKSQPQHF.

J is TRBJ1-5 and V is TRBV7-9; TRBD1 matches 8 bases. CDR1 is SEHNR, CDR2 FQNEAQ, per germline (reference sequence). CDR3 size: 14 residues. With 1 base clipped from V and 6 bases from J, the junction kept 2 bases outside the gene matches. The CDR3 DNA is TGTGCCAGCAGCTTAGACAGGGGGAGTCAGCCCCAGCATTTT. This translates into CASSLDRGSQPQHF.

The chain has TRBV12-3 or TRBV12-4 and TRBJ1-2; D unclear. With 7 bases removed from V and 4 bases from J, the gap between germline ends came to 16 bases. The CDR3 is 14 amino acids. For the CDR3, the DNA is TGTGCCAGCACCCATACCCGGACCTTCTATGGCTACACCTTC. Encoded protein: CASTHTRTFYGYTF.

This clonotype was seen just once. V gene TRBV7-2 combines with J gene TRBJ2-7, with D maybe TRBD1 (6 bases). The CDR3 loop spans 15 amino acids. Germline V gene lookup returns CDR1 SGHTA and CDR2 FQGNSA. Trimming cost V 4 bases and J 0 bases, with 13 bases left between them. CDR3 coding DNA: TGTGCCAGCAGCTCTAGGACAGCCGCCTCCTACGAGCAGTACTTC. Translated: CASSSRTAASYEQYF. Full variable domain (missing parts from reference TRBV7-2 and TRBJ2-7): GAGVSQSPSNKVTEKGKDVELRCDPISGHTALYWYRQSLGQGLEFLIYFQGNSAPDKSGLPSDRFSAERTGGSVSTLTIQRTQQEDSAVYLCASSSRTAASYEQYFGPGTRLTVT.

DNA of the CDR3: TGCGCCAGCAGCGGGGAAAGGTCATACAATGAGCAGTTCTTC. Its protein product is CASSGERSYNEQFF. This chain connects TRBV4-3 to TRBJ2-1; D gene unclear. V was pared by 5 bases and J by 4 bases, with 12 bases between. There are 14 residues in the CDR3. Germline V CDR1 and CDR2: LGHNA, YSLEER.

V usage is TRBV20-1 and J usage is TRBJ2-3; 12 nucleotides match TRBD2. Germline V CDR1 and CDR2: DFQATT, SNEGSKA (reference sequence). Trimming removed 8 bases from V and 8 bases from J; junction bases left unmatched: 11. The CDR3 has 14 residues. The CDR3 spells CSYRTSGAHGTQYF. DNA of the CDR3: TGCAGTTACCGGACTAGCGGGGCCCACGGTACGCAGTATTTT.

V is TRBV30 and J is TRBJ1-1, with D maybe TRBD1 (6 bases). This CDR3 spans 13 amino acids. The germline V gene has CDR1 GTSNPN and CDR2 SVGIG (reference sequence). Trimming shortened V by 0 bases and J by 4 bases, and 9 bases separated the two germline ends. The CDR3 protein is CAWSVFRGTEAFF. The CDR3 DNA reads TGTGCCTGGAGTGTTTTCAGGGGCACTGAAGCTTTCTTT. Filled out from reference TRBV30 and TRBJ1-1, the complete variable domain reads SQTIHQWPATLVQPVGSPLSLECTVEGTSNPNLYWYRQAAGRGLQLLFYSVGIGQISSEVPQNLSASRPQDRQFILSSKKLLLSDSGFYLCAWSVFRGTEAFFGQGTRLTVV.

This chain connects TRBV20-1 to TRBJ2-4, with D unresolved. Germline lookup yields CDR1 DFQATT and CDR2 SNEGSKA (reference sequence). Trimming took 6 bases from V and 0 from J, leaving 12 bases between them. The CDR3 totals 14 residues. CDR3 nucleotides: TGCAGTGCCGCGCTGGGTCTAGCCAAAAACATTCAGTACTTC. Translation gives CSAALGLAKNIQYF.

The chain employs TRBV9 and TRBJ1-2; the D gene is possibly TRBD1 (6 bases). Trimming took off 3 bases at V and 3 bases at J, with 15 bases between the two ends. The germline V gene has CDR1 SGDLS and CDR2 YYNGEE. The CDR3 loop spans 15 amino acids. In DNA, the CDR3 is TGTGCCAGCAGCGCAAACAGGGAAAAGGACTATGGCTACACCTTC. Its translation: CASSANREKDYGYTF.

V and J are TRBV28 and TRBJ2-3, with D unclear. Deletions cut 7 bases from V and 5 bases from J, with 10 bases between. Germline values: CDR1 MDHEN, CDR2 SYDVKM. There are 12 residues in the CDR3. CDR3 coding DNA: TGTGCCAGCACGCAATTGGGAGATACGCAGTATTTT. The encoded protein is CASTQLGDTQYF.

This chain links TRBV14 with TRBJ1-1; D gene uncertain. This CDR3 spans 13 amino acids. Looked up from germline, CDR1 is SGHDN and CDR2 is FVKESK. The ends were cut back, 2 bases at V and 5 bases at J, with 9 bases in the middle. The CDR3 region is CASSQRLLTEAFF. The CDR3 DNA reads TGTGCCAGCAGCCAAAGGCTCCTAACTGAAGCTTTCTTT. Full variable domain (remainder filled in from reference TRBV14 and TRBJ1-1): EAGVTQFPSHSVIEKGQTVTLRCDPISGHDNLYWYRRVMGKEIKFLLHFVKESKQDESGMPNNRFLAERTGGTYSTLKVQPAELEDSGVYFCASSQRLLTEAFFGQGTRLTVV.

The chain employs TRBV7-3 and TRBJ2-1, with 8 bases identical to TRBD1. The CDR3 spans 15 residues. The V and J ends lost 3 bases and 5 bases, in that order; junction bases with no gene match: 6. The V gene's germline CDR1 is SGHTA and CDR2 FQGTGA. The CDR3 region is CASSFVTGGNNEQFF. For the CDR3, the DNA is TGTGCCAGCAGCTTTGTAACAGGGGGAAACAATGAGCAGTTCTTC.

This clonotype was seen only a few times. This chain connects TRBV3-1 to TRBJ1-6, with 7 bases fitting TRBD1. Germline trimming cut 8 bases from V and 13 bases from J; bases unmatched to any gene: 14. CDR1 and CDR2 (germline): LGHDT, YNNKEL (reference sequence). This CDR3 comprises 14 residues. CDR3: CASSSRDRSSPLHF. The CDR3 DNA sequence: TGTGCCAGCTCCTCTCGGGACAGATCATCCCCCCTCCACTTT.

J is TRBJ2-3 and V is TRBV6-5; 12 bases line up with TRBD2. Germline CDR1 reads MNHEY; CDR2 reads SVGAGI. The V gene end was trimmed by 8 bases and the J gene end by 6 bases; junction bases not matched to a gene: 3. This CDR3 spans 13 amino acids. The CDR3 is CASSSGGVDTQYF. CDR3 nucleotide sequence: TGTGCCAGCTCTAGCGGGGGGGTTGATACGCAGTATTTT.

Worth noting for this clonotype: The CDR3 end shows no conserved phenylalanine or tryptophan, and so a read error is likely. The V call is TRBV9, the J call TRBJ1-1, with 7 bases that match TRBD1. CDR3 length equals 15 residues. V dropped 0 bases and J dropped 2; count of bases not matched to a gene: 4. Germline V gene data show CDR1 as SGDLS and CDR2 as YYNGEE. The CDR3 region is CASSVVEGANTEAFC. As DNA, the CDR3 is TGTGCCAGCAGCGTAGTGGAGGGGGCAAACACTGAAGCTTTCTGT.

With respect to this clonotype: One end of the junction fails to match germline, which may point to a read error. The gene calls are TRBV6-2 or TRBV6-3 and TRBJ2-3, with a possible D match to TRBD1 (6 bases). Germline assignment: CDR1 MNHEY and CDR2 SVGEGT. The CDR3 is made up of 15 amino acids. CDR3 bases: TGTGCCAGCAGTTACGAGGGGGTAGGCACAGATACGCGGTATTTT. It yields the protein CASSYEGVGTDTRYF.

The table lists this clonotype with a count of one. The J gene is TRBJ2-3, the V gene TRBV7-9; D is uncertain. The CDR3 is 17 amino acids. The germline V and J ends were trimmed by 2 bases and 2 bases, with 17 bases remaining between them. Germline V CDR1 and CDR2: SEHNR, FQNEAQ (reference sequence). In DNA, the CDR3 is TGTGCCAGCAGCTTACTCCCCCCCCCGGCAGACACAGATACGCAGTATTTT. This sequence encodes CASSLLPPPADTDTQYF.

The rearrangement uses TRBV15 and TRBJ2-3; D gene unclear. The CDR3 has 17 amino acids. Germline lookup yields CDR1 LNHNV and CDR2 YYDKDF (reference sequence). V gave up 1 base and J gave up 0 bases, with 14 bases separating them. The chain's CDR3 is CATSRGAGWSSTDTQYF. The CDR3 DNA is TGTGCCACCAGCAGAGGGGCAGGTTGGAGTAGCACAGATACGCAGTATTTT.

The chain has TRBV20-1 and TRBJ2-1, with TRBD1 matching over 9 bases. Per the germline V gene, CDR1 is DFQATT and CDR2 is SNEGSKA (reference sequence). CDR3 size: 13 residues. The CDR3 reads CRAGQGEWGEQFF. The CDR3 DNA sequence: TGCAGAGCGGGACAGGGTGAGTGGGGTGAGCAGTTCTTC.

The V call is TRBV6-5, the J call TRBJ2-1; D unresolved. The ends were cut back, 5 bases at V and 10 bases at J, with 12 bases in the middle. Germline CDR1 and CDR2: MNHEY and SVGAGI. CDR3 length equals 12 residues. CDR3 nucleotide sequence: TGTGCCAGCAGTCGCCCTCGGGCCGAGCAGTTCTTC. Translation: CASSRPRAEQFF.

V is TRBV6-2 or TRBV6-3 and J is TRBJ1-4, with D possibly matching TRBD1 (5 bases). From germline, CDR1 is MNHEY and CDR2 SVGEGT. Deletions cut 7 bases from V and 7 bases from J, with 19 bases between. The CDR3 runs 15 residues. CDR3 residues: CASKVNARAGEKLFF. In DNA form, the CDR3 reads TGTGCCAGCAAAGTAAACGCCAGGGCGGGTGAAAAACTGTTTTTT.

This chain connects TRBV3-1 to TRBJ2-2, with D tentatively TRBD1 (6 bases). The CDR3 spans 15 residues. CDR1 LGHDT and CDR2 YNNKEL come from the germline V gene (reference sequence). The V end was cut by 4 bases, the J end by 7 bases, with 16 bases between. CDR3 nucleotide sequence: TGTGCCAGCAGCCGAGAGGCAGGGGTGAACGGGGAGCTGTTTTTT. This encodes CASSREAGVNGELFF.